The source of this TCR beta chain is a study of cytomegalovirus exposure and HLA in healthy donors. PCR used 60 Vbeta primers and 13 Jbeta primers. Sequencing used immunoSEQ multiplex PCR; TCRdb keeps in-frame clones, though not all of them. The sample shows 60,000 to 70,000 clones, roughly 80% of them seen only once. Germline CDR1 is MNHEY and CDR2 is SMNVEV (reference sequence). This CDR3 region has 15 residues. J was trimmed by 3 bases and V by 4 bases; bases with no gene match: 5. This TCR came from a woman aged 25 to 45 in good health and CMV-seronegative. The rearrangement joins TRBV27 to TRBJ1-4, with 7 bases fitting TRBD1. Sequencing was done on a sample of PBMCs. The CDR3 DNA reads TGTGCCAGCAGTTACAGGGGTTTGGCTAATGAAAAACTGTTTTTT. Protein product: CASSYRGLANEKLFF.